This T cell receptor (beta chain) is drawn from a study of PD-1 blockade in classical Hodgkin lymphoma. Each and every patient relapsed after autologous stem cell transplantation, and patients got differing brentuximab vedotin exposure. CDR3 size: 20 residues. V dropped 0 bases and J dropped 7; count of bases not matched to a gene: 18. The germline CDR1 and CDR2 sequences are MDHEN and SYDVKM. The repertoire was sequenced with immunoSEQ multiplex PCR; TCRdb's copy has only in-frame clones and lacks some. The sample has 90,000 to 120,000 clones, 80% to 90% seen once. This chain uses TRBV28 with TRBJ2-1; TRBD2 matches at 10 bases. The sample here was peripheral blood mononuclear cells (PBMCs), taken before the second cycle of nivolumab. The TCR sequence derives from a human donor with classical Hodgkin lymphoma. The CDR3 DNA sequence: TGTGCCAGCAGTTTATGGGCGGGACAAATAGCGGGAGGCTCGGGGAATGAGCAGTTCTTC. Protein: CASSLWAGQIAGGSGNEQFF.